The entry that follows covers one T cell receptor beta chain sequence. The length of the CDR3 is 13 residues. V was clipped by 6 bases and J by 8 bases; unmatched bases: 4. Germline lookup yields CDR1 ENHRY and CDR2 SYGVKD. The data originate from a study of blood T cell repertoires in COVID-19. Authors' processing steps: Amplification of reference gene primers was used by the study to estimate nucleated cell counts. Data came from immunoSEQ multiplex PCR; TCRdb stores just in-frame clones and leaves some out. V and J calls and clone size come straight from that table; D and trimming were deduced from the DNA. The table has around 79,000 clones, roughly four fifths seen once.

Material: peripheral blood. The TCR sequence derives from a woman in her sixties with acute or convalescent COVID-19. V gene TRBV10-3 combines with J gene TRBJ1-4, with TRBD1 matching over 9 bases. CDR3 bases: TGTGCCATCAGGGACAGGGGAGGCGAAAAACTGTTTTTT. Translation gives CAIRDRGGEKLFF.